Listed below are T cell receptor beta chains from one sample, sequenced in a study of vaccination and CD4 T cells after COVID-19. Antigen specificity for these receptors is unknown. MiXCR was run by TCRdb on the PCR reads, yielding one entry per CDR3 protein. The data contain 12,000 or so distinct CDR3 sequences, under 55% of them singletons. What was sequenced was CD4+ T cells from blood, cultured in vitro. These receptors originate from a human donor who had recovered from COVID-19. CDR3s include the opening cysteine and the closing phenylalanine or tryptophan. A D gene is named only where the DNA matches it firmly. Rows give clone size only sometimes, using once, few, many, or a class for an expanded clone.

>TRBJ2-5|TRBV10-1|-|-
CASSEGHQGTQYF
TGCGCCAGCAGTGAGGGACACCAAGGGACCCAGTACTTC
>TRBJ2-1|TRBV20-1|-|TRBD2
CSARVLAGVISSYNEQFF
TGCAGTGCTAGGGTCCTAGCGGGAGTCATAAGCTCCTACAATGAGCAGTTCTTC
>TRBJ1-2|TRBV19|few|TRBD1
CASRMRQGIAYGYTF
TGTGCCAGTAGGATGAGACAGGGGATAGCCTATGGCTACACCTTC
>TRBJ1-1|TRBV12-3/TRBV12-4|-|TRBD1
CASSGTGMGNTEAFF
TGTGCCAGCAGCGGGACAGGGATGGGGAACACTGAAGCTTTCTTT
>TRBJ1-6|TRBV7-3|few|-
CASSLPPGTSSLSSYNSPLHF
TGTGCCAGCAGCTTACCACCCGGGACCTCAAGCCTAAGCTCCTATAATTCACCCCTCCACTTT
>TRBJ1-5|TRBV6-1|few|TRBD1
CASSGRGHSQPQHF
TGTGCCAGCAGTGGAAGGGGGCACAGTCAGCCCCAGCATTTT
>TRBJ2-5|TRBV12-3/TRBV12-4|-|-
CASSFGGGETQYF
TGTGCCAGCAGTTTTGGGGGAGGAGAGACCCAGTACTTC
>TRBJ1-5|TRBV24-1|few|-
CATSGIGPNQPQHF
TGTGCCACCAGTGGTATTGGCCCCAATCAGCCCCAGCATTTT
>TRBJ2-7|TRBV11-2|once|-
CASSSLPRSSYEQYF
TGTGCCAGCAGCTCCCTCCCGAGGAGCTCCTACGAGCAGTACTTC
>TRBJ2-3|TRBV6-1|few|-
CASTRSVGSTDTQYF
TGTGCCAGCACCCGGAGTGTTGGTAGCACAGATACGCAGTATTTT
>TRBJ1-5|TRBV7-8|few|-
CASSSQNQPQHF
TGTGCCAGCAGCTCCCAGAATCAGCCCCAGCATTTT
>TRBJ2-1|TRBV6-1|-|-
CASPSPFYNEQFF
TGTGCCAGCCCCTCTCCCTTTTACAATGAGCAGTTCTTC
>TRBJ1-4|TRBV27|-|-
CASSFLGLANEKLFF
TGTGCCAGCAGTTTCCTCGGTTTAGCTAATGAAAAACTGTTTTTT
>TRBJ1-2|TRBV27|-|-
CASRFISPRGQLSYGYTF
TGTGCCAGCAGGTTTATATCCCCCCGCGGACAGCTAAGTTATGGCTACACCTTC
>TRBJ2-3|TRBV7-9|-|-
CATQKGESPTDTQYF
TGTGCCACTCAAAAGGGGGAGTCCCCCACAGATACGCAGTATTTT
>TRBJ1-2|TRBV19|-|-
CASSMVDGYGYTF
TGTGCCAGTAGTATGGTGGACGGATATGGCTACACCTTC
>TRBJ2-2|TRBV7-2|-|TRBD2
CASSLGLAGGTGELFF
TGTGCCAGCAGCTTGGGACTAGCGGGAGGGACCGGGGAGCTGTTTTTT
>TRBJ2-3|TRBV7-9|-|-
CASSFSAGSTDTQYF
TGTGCCAGCAGCTTTTCAGCAGGGAGCACAGATACGCAGTATTTT
>TRBJ2-2|TRBV5-1|-|TRBD2
CASSLGGSGIAGELFF
TGCGCCAGCAGCTTGGGCGGGAGTGGAATTGCCGGGGAGCTGTTTTTT
>TRBJ2-3|TRBV20-1|-|-
CSAPVMVGGTQYF
TGCAGTGCCCCCGTGATGGTAGGAGGTACGCAGTATTTT
>TRBJ1-6|TRBV6-5|-|TRBD1
CASSYPPGQGDSPLHF
TGTGCCAGCAGTTACCCTCCGGGACAGGGTGATTCACCCCTCCACTTT
>TRBJ2-1|TRBV10-1|-|-
CASSLDSAGYEQFF
TGCGCCAGCAGTTTAGACTCCGCCGGCTATGAGCAGTTCTTC